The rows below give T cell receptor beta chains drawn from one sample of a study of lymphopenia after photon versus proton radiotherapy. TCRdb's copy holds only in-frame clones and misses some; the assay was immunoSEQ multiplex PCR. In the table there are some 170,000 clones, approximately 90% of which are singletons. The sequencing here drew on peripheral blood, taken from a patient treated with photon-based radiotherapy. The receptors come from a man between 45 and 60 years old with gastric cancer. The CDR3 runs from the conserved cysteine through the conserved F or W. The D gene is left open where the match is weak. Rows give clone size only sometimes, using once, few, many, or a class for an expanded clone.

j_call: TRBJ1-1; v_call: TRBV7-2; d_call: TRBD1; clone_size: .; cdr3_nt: TGTGCCAGCAGCTTAAACAGGGGTGACGAAGCTTTCTTT; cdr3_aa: CASSLNRGDEAFF
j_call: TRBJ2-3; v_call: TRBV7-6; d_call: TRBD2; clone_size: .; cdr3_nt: TGTGCCAGCAGCGGACATAGCGGGAGGACAGATACGCAGTATTTT; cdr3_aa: CASSGHSGRTDTQYF
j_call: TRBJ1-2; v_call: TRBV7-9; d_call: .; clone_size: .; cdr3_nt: TGTGCCAGCAGCTACGGGACAACTAACTATGGCTACACCTTC; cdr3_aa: CASSYGTTNYGYTF
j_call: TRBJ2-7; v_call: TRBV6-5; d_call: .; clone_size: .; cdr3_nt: TGTGCCAGCAGTTACACTCAGGGCGGAAGCTACGAGCAGTACTTC; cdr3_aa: CASSYTQGGSYEQYF
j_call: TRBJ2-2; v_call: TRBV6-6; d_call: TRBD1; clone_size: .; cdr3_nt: TGTGCCAGCAGTACCGGGACAGGGGCCGGGGAGCTGTTTTTT; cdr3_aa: CASSTGTGAGELFF
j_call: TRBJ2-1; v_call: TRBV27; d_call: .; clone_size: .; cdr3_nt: TGTGCCAGCAGTTCCATTCTTAGCTCCTACAATGAGCAGTTCTTC; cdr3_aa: CASSSILSSYNEQFF
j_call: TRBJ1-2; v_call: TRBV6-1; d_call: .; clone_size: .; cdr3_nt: TGTGCCATCCAAGCCTCGGACAGTCTAAGCTATGGCTACACCTTC; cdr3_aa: CAIQASDSLSYGYTF
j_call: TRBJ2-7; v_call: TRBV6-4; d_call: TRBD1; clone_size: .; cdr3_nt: TGTGCCAGCAGTGACTCGGGAGGGGACAGGGCTGTCTACGAGCAGTACTTC; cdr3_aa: CASSDSGGDRAVYEQYF
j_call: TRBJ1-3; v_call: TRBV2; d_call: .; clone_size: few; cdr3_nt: TGTGCCAGCAGTGGGCAGAGCTCTGGAAACACCATATATTTT; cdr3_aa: CASSGQSSGNTIYF
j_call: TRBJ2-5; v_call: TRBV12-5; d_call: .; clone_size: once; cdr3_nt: TGTGCTAGTGGTTTGGGACGGGACTTCCAAGAGACCCAGTACTTC; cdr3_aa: CASGLGRDFQETQYF
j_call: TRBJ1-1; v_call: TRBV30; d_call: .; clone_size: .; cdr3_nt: TGTGCCTGGAGTGTACGAAAGAACACTGAAGCTTTCTTT; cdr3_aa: CAWSVRKNTEAFF
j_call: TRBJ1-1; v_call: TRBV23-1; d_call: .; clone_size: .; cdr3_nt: TGCGCCAGCAGTCCAAATCGGGGGTATAACACTGAAGCTTTCTTT; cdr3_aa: CASSPNRGYNTEAFF
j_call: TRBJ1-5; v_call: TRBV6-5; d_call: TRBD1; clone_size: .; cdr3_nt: TGTGCCAGCAGTCGGGACAGACCTGATCAGCCCCAGCATTTT; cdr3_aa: CASSRDRPDQPQHF
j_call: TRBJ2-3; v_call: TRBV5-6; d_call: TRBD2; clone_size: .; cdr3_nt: TGTGCCAGCAGCTTGGGTAGCGGGAGAGGTAGCACAGATACGCAGTATTTT; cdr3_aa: CASSLGSGRGSTDTQYF
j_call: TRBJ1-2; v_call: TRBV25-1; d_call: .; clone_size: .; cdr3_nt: TGTGCCAGCAGTGTTGCGGCAGGGGGCTACACCTTC; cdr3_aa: CASSVAAGGYTF
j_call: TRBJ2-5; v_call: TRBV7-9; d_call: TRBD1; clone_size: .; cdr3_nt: TGTGCCAGCATCCAGGGTGCGGGACAGGGAAAGTACCAAGAGACCCAGTACTTC; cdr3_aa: CASIQGAGQGKYQETQYF
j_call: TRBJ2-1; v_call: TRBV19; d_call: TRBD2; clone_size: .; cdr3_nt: TGTGCCAGTAGCCTGACTAGCGGATACAATGAGCAGTTCTTC; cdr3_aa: CASSLTSGYNEQFF
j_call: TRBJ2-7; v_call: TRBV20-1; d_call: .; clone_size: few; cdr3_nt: TGCAGTGCAGGGGAATCCTACGAGCAGTACTTC; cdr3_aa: CSAGESYEQYF
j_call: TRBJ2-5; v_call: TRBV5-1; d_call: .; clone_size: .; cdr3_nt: TGCGCCAGCAGCTTGAGTAGCGCTCTAGAGACCCAGTACTTC; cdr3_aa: CASSLSSALETQYF
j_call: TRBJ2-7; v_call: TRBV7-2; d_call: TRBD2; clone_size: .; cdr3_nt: TGTGCCAGCCGGACTAGCGGAACCTACGAGCAGTACTTC; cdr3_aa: CASRTSGTYEQYF
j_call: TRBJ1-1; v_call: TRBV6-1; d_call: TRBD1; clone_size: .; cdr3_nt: TGTGCCAGCAGTGAAGTGGGGACAGACACTGAAGCTTTCTTT; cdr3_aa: CASSEVGTDTEAFF
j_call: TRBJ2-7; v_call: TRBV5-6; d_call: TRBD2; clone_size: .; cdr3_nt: TGTGCCAGCAGCTTGGGACTAGCGGGAGAATACGAGCAGTACTTC; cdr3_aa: CASSLGLAGEYEQYF
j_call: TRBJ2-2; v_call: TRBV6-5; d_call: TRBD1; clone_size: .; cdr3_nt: TGTGCCAGCAGTCCCGGGACAGGGGACACCGGGGAGCTGTTTTTT; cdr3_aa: CASSPGTGDTGELFF
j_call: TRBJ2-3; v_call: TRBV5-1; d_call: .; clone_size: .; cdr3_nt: TGCGCCAGCAGCTTGGCTAGCGATACGCAGTATTTT; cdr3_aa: CASSLASDTQYF
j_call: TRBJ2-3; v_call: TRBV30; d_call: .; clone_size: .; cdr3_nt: TGTGCCTGGACCCTGCTAGATACGCAGTATTTT; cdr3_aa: CAWTLLDTQYF
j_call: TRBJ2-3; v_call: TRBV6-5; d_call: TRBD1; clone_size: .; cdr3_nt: TGTGCCAGCAGTAGAACAGGGGGAGATACGCAGTATTTT; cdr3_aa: CASSRTGGDTQYF
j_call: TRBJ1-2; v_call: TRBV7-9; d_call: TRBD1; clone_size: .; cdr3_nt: TGTGCCAGCAGCTTAGCGACAGGGGTAGCGTTGGGCTACACCTTC; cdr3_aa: CASSLATGVALGYTF
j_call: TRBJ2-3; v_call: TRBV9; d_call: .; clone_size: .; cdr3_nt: TGTGCCAGCAGCGTATTAGGGTCCACAGATACGCAGTATTTT; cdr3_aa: CASSVLGSTDTQYF
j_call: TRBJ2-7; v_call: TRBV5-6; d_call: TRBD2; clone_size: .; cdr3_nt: TGTGCCAGCAGCTTGTACCTAGCGGGGTTATCCTACGAGCAGTACTTC; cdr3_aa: CASSLYLAGLSYEQYF
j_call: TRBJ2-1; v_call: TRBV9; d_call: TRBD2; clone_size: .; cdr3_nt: TGTGCCAGCAGCGTAGACCCTGGACATTCAGCGGGGCCATACAATGAGCAGTTCTTC; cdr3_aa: CASSVDPGHSAGPYNEQFF
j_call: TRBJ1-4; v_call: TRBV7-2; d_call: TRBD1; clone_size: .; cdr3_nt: TGTGCCAGCAGCGACAGGGGGCGCGGGGAAAAACTGTTTTTT; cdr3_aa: CASSDRGRGEKLFF
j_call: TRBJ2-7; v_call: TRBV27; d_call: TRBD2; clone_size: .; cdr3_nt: TGTGCCAGCAGGAAAAGCGGGAGTCACGAGCAGTACTTC; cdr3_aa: CASRKSGSHEQYF
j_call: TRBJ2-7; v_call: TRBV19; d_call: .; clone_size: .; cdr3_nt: TGTGCCAGCGGTATGACCCCGGGAAGGGCGGGCTCCTTCTACGAGCAGTACTTC; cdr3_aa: CASGMTPGRAGSFYEQYF
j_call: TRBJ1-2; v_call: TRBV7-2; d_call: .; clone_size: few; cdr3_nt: TGTGCCAGCAGCTTAGATGGCCGGATGTATGGCTACACCTTC; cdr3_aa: CASSLDGRMYGYTF
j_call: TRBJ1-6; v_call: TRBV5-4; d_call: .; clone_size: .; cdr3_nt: TGTGCCAGCAGCTTGTCCCCAAATTCACCCCTCCACTTT; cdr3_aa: CASSLSPNSPLHF
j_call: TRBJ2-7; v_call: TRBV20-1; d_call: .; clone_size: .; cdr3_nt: TGCAGTGCTCGGGACGGGTACGAGCAGTACTTC; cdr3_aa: CSARDGYEQYF
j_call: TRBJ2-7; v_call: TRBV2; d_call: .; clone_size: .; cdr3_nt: TGTGCCAGCAGTGAAGAAGGGGCGAACCTCGAGCAGTACTTC; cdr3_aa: CASSEEGANLEQYF
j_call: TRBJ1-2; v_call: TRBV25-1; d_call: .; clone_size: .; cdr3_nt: TGTGCCAGCAGAGGACCAGGAGGATCTAACTATGGCTACACCTTC; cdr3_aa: CASRGPGGSNYGYTF
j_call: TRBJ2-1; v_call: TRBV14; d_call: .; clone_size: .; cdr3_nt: TGTGCCAGCAGCCAAGTATCTTCCCCCGTTGGTGAGCAGTTCTTC; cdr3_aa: CASSQVSSPVGEQFF
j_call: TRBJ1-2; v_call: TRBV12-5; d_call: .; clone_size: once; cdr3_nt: TGTGCTAGTGGTTTTTCCGGGGGCTATGGCTACACCTTC; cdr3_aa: CASGFSGGYGYTF
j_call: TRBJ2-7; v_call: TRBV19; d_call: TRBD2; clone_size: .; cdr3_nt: TGTGCCAGTGGACTAGCCTACGAGCAGTACTTC; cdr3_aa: CASGLAYEQYF
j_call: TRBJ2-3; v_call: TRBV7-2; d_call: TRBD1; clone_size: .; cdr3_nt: TGTGCCAGCAGCGGGGCGGACAGGGGGCGCAGTTTTCTCACAGATACGCAGTATTTT; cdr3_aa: CASSGADRGRSFLTDTQYF
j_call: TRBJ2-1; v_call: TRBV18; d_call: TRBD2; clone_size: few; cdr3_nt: TGTGCCAGCTCACCTCCGGGACTAGCGGGAGCCCTAAACCAGTTCTTC; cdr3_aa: CASSPPGLAGALNQFF
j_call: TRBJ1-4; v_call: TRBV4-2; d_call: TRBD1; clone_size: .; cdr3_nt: TGTGCCAGCAGCCAAGGGACAGGGGTTGGGACTAATGAAAAACTGTTTTTT; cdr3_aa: CASSQGTGVGTNEKLFF
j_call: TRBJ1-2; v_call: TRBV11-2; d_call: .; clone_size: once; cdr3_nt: TGTGCCAGCGAGAACAATTATGGCTACACCTTC; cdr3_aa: CASENNYGYTF